This TCR beta chain came from a study of T cells in tuberculosis (dated by TCRdb to the late 2010s). Context from the whole study: To characterize T cells specific for the mycobacterial lipid antigen glucose monomycolate (GMM), the study used CD1B tetramers together with high-throughput TCR immunosequencing. IGRA-negative adolescents, IGRA-positive adolescents with latent tuberculosis and adults with active tuberculosis, more than 9 per group, were compared in a South African clinical cohort. Broad study findings and their caveats: The smaller NN-distances in active tuberculosis patients were driven in part by shorter CDR3-alpha lengths, while the difference seen for TCR-beta was not statistically significant. A classifier using the diverse GMM-specific repertoire reached roughly 89% accuracy (AUROC 0.8 to 0.95), compared with 60% to 75% accuracy using GEM motif frequencies. Active tuberculosis TCR-alpha repertoires showed smaller mean NN-distances to GMM-specific TCRs than IGRA-negative controls, suggesting clonal expansion of these TCRs. Clinical samples were selected based on the availability of cryopreserved specimens, with adults included as active tuberculosis cases and adolescents included as controls.

At study entry, adolescents were screened for latent tuberculosis infection using a tuberculin skin test and the QuantiFERON-TB GOLD In-Tube IGRA. Immunosequencing was performed on unsorted cryopreserved PBMC and covered around 91,000 T cells per clinical donor on average. Eleven high schools in the Worcester region of the Western Cape, South Africa, served as enrollment sites for adolescents aged 12 to 18 years. Ten or so M. tuberculosis-infected adolescents and around 10 uninfected adolescents, matched for age and sex, were selected. PBMC from adolescents were isolated by density centrifugation from freshly drawn heparinized blood and then cryopreserved. On this clone: This clone's antigen is unknown. Base quality data are lacking; no much larger clone is found one base away.

The immunoSEQ multiplex PCR assay was used to generate TCR libraries, with TCR-beta and/or TCR-alpha/delta assays applied to each sample. The Illumina high-throughput platform was used to sequence the amplified TCR libraries. The paper's data handling went like this. Clustering and dimensionality reduction relied on pairwise TCRdist distances among GMM-specific receptors from T cells that were either sorted ex vivo or expanded in vitro. Each clinical repertoire was scored by mean NN-distance, the average TCRdist to the nearest 10% of tetramer-positive reference sequences. GEM TCR motif frequency was calculated as the fraction of unique TCRs that matched known GEM sequences in V/J usage and CDR3 length. Active tuberculosis was classified by linear discriminant analysis with leave-one-out cross-validation, implemented in scikit-learn. Sourced from immuneACCESS, this table was stored by TCRdb with only in-frame sequences that have V and J called. A share of the clones is absent; for the studies checked, an unresolved V gene accounts for under half, and the remainder has no known explanation. V, J and clone size reflect that table, while D and trimming were determined from the DNA. The table for this sample lists around 35,000 clones; about 93% of them were counted only once. The top ten constitute roughly 6.4% of the sample.

Spanning cysteine to phenylalanine, the CDR3 consists of 16 amino acids. Only the CDR3 DNA stays, 48 bases, in frame from base 1. This receptor was identified in a donor between 10 and 35 years old with latent tuberculosis or without tuberculosis infection. Sequencing used PBMCs. This chain joins TRBV21-1 to TRBJ2-2; the table's TRBD2 call for D was not verified on the DNA. TRBV21-1 is flagged as a pseudogene. At the DNA level, the sequence is TGTGCCAGCAGCAAAGAGGAGGGTCGGTTTGCCGGGGAGCTGTTTTTT. Translation gives CASSKEEGRFAGELFF.